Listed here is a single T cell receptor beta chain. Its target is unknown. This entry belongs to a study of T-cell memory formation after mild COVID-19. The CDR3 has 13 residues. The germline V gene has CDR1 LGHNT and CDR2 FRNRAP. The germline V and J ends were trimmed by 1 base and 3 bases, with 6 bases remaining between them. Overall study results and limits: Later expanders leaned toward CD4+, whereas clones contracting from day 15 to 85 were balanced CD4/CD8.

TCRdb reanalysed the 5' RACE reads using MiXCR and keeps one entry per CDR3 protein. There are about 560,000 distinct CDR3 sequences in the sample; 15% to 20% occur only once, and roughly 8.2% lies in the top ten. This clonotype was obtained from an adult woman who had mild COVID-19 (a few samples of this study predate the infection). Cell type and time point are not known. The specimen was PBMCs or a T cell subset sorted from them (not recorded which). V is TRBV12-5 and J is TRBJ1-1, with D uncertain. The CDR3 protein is CASGLDTHTEAFF. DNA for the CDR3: TGTGCTAGTGGTTTGGACACCCACACTGAAGCTTTCTTT.